What follows are 8 T cell receptor beta chains derived from one specimen sequenced in a study of control samples from healthy donors and cancer patients. Produced via immunoSEQ multiplex PCR; TCRdb's table is partial and in-frame only. The repertoire has roughly 88,000 clones, approximately 89% of them found once; the top ten carry approximately 1%. Source material: blood. The receptors shown here come from a woman in her 30s in good health.

V and J are TRBV30 and TRBJ2-7; D assignment may be TRBD1 or TRBD2 (6 bases each). V was shortened by 2 bases and J by 0 bases, with 14 bases between the two germline ends. The CDR3 sequence is 15 residues long. CDR1 is GTSNPN and CDR2 is SVGIG in the germline V gene (reference sequence). The DNA for the CDR3 is TGTGCCTGGAGTCGCGGGACACTCCGCTCCTACGAGCAGTACTTC. Its translation: CAWSRGTLRSYEQYF.

This sequence joins TRBV6-1 and TRBJ1-3; D call uncertain. V was shortened by 1 base and J by 4 bases, with 14 bases between the two germline ends. CDR1 MNHNS and CDR2 SASEGT come from the germline V gene. The CDR3 is 16 residues long. The CDR3 coding sequence is TGTGCCAGCAGTGAAGGACCAGGCGCCACCGGAAACACCATATATTTT. Amino acid sequence: CASSEGPGATGNTIYF.

CDR3 sequence: CASSLDWNYEQYF. CDR3 DNA: TGTGCCAGCAGCTTAGACTGGAACTACGAGCAGTACTTC. The chain combines TRBV11-2 with TRBJ2-7; D is unresolved. This CDR3 comprises 13 residues. V shed 0 bases and J shed 3 bases, with 6 bases lying between them. CDR1 and CDR2 (germline): SGHAT, FQNNGV.

The CDR3 DNA reads as TGTGCCAGTAGTATATTTGGAGGGAGCTCCGGGGAGACCCAGTACTTC. This translates into CASSIFGGSSGETQYF. The chain uses TRBV19 and TRBJ2-5, with TRBD2 as a possible D gene (6 bases). With 2 bases removed from V and 5 bases from J, the gap between germline ends came to 18 bases. The CDR3 loop spans 16 amino acids. In germline, CDR1 is LNHDA, CDR2 SQIVND (reference sequence).

The J gene is TRBJ1-2, the V gene TRBV18; no definite D call. This CDR3 contains 14 residues. V lost 2 bases and J lost 2, with 9 bases in between. Germline V gene sequence: CDR1 KGHSH, CDR2 LQKENI. The CDR3 nucleotides read TGTGCCAGCTCACCAACAAGGGAGAACTATGGCTACACCTTC. This translates into CASSPTRENYGYTF.

This sequence joins TRBV10-1 and TRBJ2-1; D remains ambiguous. CDR1 is WNHNN, CDR2 SYGVQD, per germline (reference sequence). The CDR3 loop spans 19 amino acids. V lost 0 bases and J 7 bases, leaving 25 bases between the germline ends. As DNA, the CDR3 is TGCGCCAGCAGTGAGTCACGGCTAGATCCCGGCGTATTTATTAATGAGCAGTTCTTC. Translating gives CASSESRLDPGVFINEQFF.

CDR3 bases: TGCGCCAGCAGTCGGGGACTAGCGGGAGGGCCTCAAGAGACCCAGTACTTC. Amino acids: CASSRGLAGGPQETQYF. The chain carries TRBV4-1 and TRBJ2-5; 16 bases match TRBD2. CDR1 is MGHRA, CDR2 YSYEKL, per germline. V lost 6 bases, J lost 2 bases, and 6 bases stayed unmatched. CDR3 length: 17 amino acids.

The rearrangement joins TRBV27 to TRBJ1-1; tentatively, D is TRBD1 (5 bases). The CDR3 totals 16 residues. Germline loops: CDR1 MNHEY, CDR2 SMNVEV (reference sequence). V lost 6 bases to trimming and J lost 1 base, with 18 bases between them. The CDR3 DNA reads TGTGCCAGCAGCAAACTTGTTAGGGACGAGAACACTGAAGCTTTCTTT. Its protein is CASSKLVRDENTEAFF.